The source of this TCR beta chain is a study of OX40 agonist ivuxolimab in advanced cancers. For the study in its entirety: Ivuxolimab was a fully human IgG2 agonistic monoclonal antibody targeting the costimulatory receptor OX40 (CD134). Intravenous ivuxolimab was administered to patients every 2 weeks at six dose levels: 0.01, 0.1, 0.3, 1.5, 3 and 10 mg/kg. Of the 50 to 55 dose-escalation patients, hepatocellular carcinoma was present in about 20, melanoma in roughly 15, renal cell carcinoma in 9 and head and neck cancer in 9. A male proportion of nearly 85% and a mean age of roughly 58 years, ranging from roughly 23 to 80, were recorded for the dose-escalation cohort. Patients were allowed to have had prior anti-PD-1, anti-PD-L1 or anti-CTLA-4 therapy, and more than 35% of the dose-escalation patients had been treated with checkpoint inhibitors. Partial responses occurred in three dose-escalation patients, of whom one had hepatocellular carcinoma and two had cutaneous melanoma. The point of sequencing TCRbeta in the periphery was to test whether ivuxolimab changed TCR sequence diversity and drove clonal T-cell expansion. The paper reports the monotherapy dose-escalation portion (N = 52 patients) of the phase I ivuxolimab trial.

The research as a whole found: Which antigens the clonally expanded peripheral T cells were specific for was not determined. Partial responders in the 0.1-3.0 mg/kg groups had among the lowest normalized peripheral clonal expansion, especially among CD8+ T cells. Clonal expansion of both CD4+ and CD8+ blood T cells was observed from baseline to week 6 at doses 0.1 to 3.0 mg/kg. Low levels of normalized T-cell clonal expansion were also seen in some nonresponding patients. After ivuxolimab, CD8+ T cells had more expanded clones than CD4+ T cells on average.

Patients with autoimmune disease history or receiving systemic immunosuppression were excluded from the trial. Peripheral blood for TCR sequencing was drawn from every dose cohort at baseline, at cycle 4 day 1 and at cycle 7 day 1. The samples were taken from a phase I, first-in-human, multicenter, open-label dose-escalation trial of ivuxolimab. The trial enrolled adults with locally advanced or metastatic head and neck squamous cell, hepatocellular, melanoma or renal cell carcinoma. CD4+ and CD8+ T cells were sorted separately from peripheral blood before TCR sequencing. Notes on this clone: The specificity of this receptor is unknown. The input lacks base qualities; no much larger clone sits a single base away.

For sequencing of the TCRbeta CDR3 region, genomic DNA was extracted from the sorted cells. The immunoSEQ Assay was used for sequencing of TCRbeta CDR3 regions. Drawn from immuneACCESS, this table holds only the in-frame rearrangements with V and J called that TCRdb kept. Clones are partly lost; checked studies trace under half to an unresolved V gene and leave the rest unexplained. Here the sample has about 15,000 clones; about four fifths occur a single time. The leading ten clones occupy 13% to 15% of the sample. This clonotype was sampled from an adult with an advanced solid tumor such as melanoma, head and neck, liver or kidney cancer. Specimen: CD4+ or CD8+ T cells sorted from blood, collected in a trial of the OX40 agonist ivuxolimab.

CDR3 loop: CASSLTVTGEQFF. The DNA reads TGTGCCAGCAGCTTAACGGTCACAGGGGAGCAGTTCTTC. In this chain, TRBV7-3 is recombined with TRBJ2-1; the best D guess is TRBD1, with 6 bases matching. V is reduced by 0 bases and J by 10 bases, leaving a spacing of 10 bases between them. CDR1 is given as SGHTA and CDR2 as FQGTGA, both from the germline V gene. The CDR3 runs 13 amino acids, cysteine and phenylalanine included. Only the CDR3 portion is preserved as DNA: 39 bases, with reading frame beginning at the first base.